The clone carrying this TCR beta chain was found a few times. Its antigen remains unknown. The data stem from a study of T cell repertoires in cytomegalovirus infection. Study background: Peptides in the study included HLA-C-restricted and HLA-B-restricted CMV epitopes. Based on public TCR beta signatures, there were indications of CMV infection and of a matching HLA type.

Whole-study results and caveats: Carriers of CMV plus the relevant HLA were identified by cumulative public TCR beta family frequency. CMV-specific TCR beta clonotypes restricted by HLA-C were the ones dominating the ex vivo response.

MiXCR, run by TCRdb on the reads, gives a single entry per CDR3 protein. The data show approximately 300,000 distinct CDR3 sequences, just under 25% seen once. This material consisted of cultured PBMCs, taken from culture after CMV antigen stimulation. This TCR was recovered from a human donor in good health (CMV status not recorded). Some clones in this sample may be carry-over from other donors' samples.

CDR3 sequence reads: CASSPGLAGKGELFF. The CDR3 region has the DNA TGTGCCAGCAGCCCCGGACTAGCGGGAAAGGGGGAGCTGTTTTTT. The gene calls are TRBV7-9 and TRBJ2-2; the match to TRBD2 covers 12 bases. The CDR3 is made up of 15 amino acids. The germline V gene encodes CDR1 SEHNR and CDR2 FQNEAQ (reference sequence). Trimming removed 5 bases from V and 8 bases from J; junction bases left unmatched: 6.